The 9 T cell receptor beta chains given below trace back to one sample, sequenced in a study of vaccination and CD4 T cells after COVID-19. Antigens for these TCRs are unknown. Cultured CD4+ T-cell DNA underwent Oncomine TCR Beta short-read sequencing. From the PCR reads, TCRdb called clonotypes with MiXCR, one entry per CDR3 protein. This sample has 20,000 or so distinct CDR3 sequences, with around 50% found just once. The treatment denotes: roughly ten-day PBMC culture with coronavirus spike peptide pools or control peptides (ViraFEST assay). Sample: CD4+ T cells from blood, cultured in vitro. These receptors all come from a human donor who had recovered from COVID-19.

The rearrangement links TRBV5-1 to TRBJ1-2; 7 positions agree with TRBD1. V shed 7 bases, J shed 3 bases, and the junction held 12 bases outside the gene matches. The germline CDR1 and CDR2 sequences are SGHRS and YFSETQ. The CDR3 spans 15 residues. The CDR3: CASGDLGGTDYGYTF. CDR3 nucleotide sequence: TGCGCCAGCGGGGACTTGGGTGGGACAGACTATGGCTACACCTTC.

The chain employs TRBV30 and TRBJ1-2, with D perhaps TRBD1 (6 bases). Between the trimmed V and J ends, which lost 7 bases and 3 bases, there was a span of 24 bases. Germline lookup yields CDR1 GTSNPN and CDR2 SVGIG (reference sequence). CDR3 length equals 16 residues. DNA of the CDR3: TGTGCCTCCCCCGGGCAGGGGCGCGCCCATGACTATGGCTACACCTTC. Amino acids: CASPGQGRAHDYGYTF.

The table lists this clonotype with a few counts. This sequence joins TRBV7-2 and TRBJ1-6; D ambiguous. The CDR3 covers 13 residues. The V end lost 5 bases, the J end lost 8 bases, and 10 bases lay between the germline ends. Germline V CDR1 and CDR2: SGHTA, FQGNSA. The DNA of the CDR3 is TGTGCCAGCAGCCCCGCCCTCGATTCACCCCTCCACTTT. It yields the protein CASSPALDSPLHF.

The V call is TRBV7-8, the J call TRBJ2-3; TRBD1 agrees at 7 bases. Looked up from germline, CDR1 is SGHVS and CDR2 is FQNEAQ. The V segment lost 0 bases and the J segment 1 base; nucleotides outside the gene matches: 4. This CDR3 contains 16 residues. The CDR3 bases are TGTGCCAGCAGCTTAGCGCGCCAGGGGGGCACAGATACGCAGTATTTT. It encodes CASSLARQGGTDTQYF.

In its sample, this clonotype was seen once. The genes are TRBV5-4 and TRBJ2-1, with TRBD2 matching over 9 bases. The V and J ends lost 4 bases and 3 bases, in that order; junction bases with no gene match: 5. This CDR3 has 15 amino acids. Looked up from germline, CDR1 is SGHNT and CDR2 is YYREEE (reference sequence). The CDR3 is CASSGASGNYNEQFF. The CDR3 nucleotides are TGTGCCAGCAGCGGAGCTAGCGGGAACTACAATGAGCAGTTCTTC.

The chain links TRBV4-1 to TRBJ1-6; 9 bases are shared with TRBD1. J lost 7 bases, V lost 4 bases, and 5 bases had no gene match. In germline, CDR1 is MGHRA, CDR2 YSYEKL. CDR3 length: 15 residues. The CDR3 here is CASSLGQGGNSPLHF. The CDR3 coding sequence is TGCGCCAGCAGCCTGGGACAGGGAGGGAATTCACCCCTCCACTTT.

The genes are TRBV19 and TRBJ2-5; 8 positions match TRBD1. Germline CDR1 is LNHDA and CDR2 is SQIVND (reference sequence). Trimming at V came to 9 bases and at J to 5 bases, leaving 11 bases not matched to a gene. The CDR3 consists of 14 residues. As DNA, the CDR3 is TGTGCCAGCACTGCAGGGGGCGTAGGGGAGACCCAGTACTTC. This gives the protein CASTAGGVGETQYF.

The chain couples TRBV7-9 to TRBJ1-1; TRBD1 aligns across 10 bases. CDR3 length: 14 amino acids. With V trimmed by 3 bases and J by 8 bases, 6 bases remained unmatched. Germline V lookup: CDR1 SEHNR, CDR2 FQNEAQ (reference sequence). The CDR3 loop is CASSLGTGVMEAFF. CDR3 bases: TGTGCCAGCAGCTTGGGGACAGGGGTAATGGAAGCTTTCTTT.

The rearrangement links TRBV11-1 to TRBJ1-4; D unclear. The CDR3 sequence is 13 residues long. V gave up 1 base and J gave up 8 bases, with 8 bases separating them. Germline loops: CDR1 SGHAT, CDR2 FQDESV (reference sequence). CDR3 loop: CASSLDRMEKLFF. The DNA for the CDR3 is TGTGCCAGCAGCTTAGATCGGATGGAAAAACTGTTTTTT.